Each of the 18 T cell receptor beta chains below was sequenced from the same sample in a study of T cell responses to AZD1222 COVID-19 vaccine. TCRdb's table, derived via immunoSEQ multiplex PCR, lists solely in-frame clones and lacks some. This sample has 150,000 to 160,000 clones, with 86% found just once. The source material was peripheral blood, sampled on day 0 of MenACWY control vaccination. These receptors all come from an adult in good health.

V gene TRBV21-1 combines with J gene TRBJ2-7; the table's D call, TRBD2, was not checked against the DNA. TRBV21-1 is reported as a pseudogene. The CDR3 has 13 amino acids. CDR3 in DNA: TGTGCCAGCAGCCGCGGTCCTCCCTGCGAGCAGTACGTC. This translates into CASSRGPPCEQYV.

The V gene is TRBV27, the J gene TRBJ2-7; D perhaps matches TRBD2 (6 bases). Trimming shortened V by 8 bases and J by 2 bases, and 16 bases separated the two germline ends. The CDR3 has 14 amino acids. Germline V gene sequence: CDR1 MNHEY, CDR2 SMNVEV (reference sequence). The CDR3 reads CASRNPGEAYEQYF. The CDR3 DNA reads as TGTGCCAGCCGCAATCCGGGGGAAGCCTACGAGCAGTACTTC.

This clone was found once. The genes are TRBV28 and TRBJ2-3; D is undetermined. V dropped 3 bases and J dropped 2 bases, with 3 bases sitting between them. The CDR3 is 12 amino acids. CDR1 and CDR2 (germline): MDHEN, SYDVKM. DNA for the CDR3: TGTGCCAGCAGTTTGCTCACAGATACGCAGTATTTT. This gives the protein CASSLLTDTQYF. Using reference TRBV28 and TRBJ2-3 for the parts outside the CDR3, the full variable domain is DVKVTQSSRYLVKRTGEKVFLECVQDMDHENMFWYRQDPGLGLRLIYFSYDVKMKEKGDIPEGYSVSREKKERFSLILESASTNQTSMYLCASSLLTDTQYFGPGTRLTVL.

This chain joins TRBV19 and TRBJ1-3; no clear D gene. V lost 7 bases and J lost 0, with 13 bases in between. The germline V gene encodes CDR1 LNHDA and CDR2 SQIVND (reference sequence). The CDR3 runs 15 residues. CDR3 bases: TGTGCCAGTACCACCACCCTACGCTCTGGAAACACCATATATTTT. This sequence encodes CASTTTLRSGNTIYF.

This clone was recorded once. The chain joins TRBV7-8 to TRBJ1-2, with D perhaps TRBD1 (6 bases). Germline CDR1 is SGHVS and CDR2 is FQNEAQ. The V gene lost 4 bases and the J gene lost 0 bases, with 15 bases spanning the gap. The length of the CDR3 is 16 residues. The CDR3 loop reads CASSSTQGLANYGYTF. The CDR3, as DNA: TGTGCCAGCAGCTCCACACAGGGACTAGCTAACTATGGCTACACCTTC. Variable domain in full (rest from reference TRBV7-8 and TRBJ1-2): GAGVSQSPRYKVAKRGQDVALRCDPISGHVSLFWYQQALGQGPEFLTYFQNEAQLDKSGLPSDRFFAERPEGSVSTLKIQRTQQEDSAVYLCASSSTQGLANYGYTFGSGTRLTVV.

The chain recombines TRBV2 with TRBJ2-5; D is perhaps TRBD1 (6 bases). The CDR3 spans 18 residues. Trimming cost V 6 bases and J 4 bases, with 27 bases left between them. Germline V lookup: CDR1 SNHLY, CDR2 FYNNEI. The CDR3 here is CASRGLTRQDPKGETQYF. As DNA, the CDR3 is TGTGCCAGCAGGGGTTTAACCCGACAGGACCCTAAAGGAGAGACCCAGTACTTC.

This chain connects TRBV24-1 to TRBJ1-5; perhaps TRBD1 as D (5 bases). CDR3 length: 12 amino acids. Between the trimmed V and J ends, which lost 3 bases and 11 bases, there was a span of 10 bases. Germline CDR1 is KGHDR and CDR2 is SFDVKD. CDR3 in amino acids: CATSDGLGAQHF. The CDR3 DNA reads TGTGCCACCAGTGATGGGTTGGGGGCCCAGCATTTT.

The V and J genes are TRBV24-1 and TRBJ1-6; 7 nucleotides match TRBD1. Germline V CDR1 and CDR2: KGHDR, SFDVKD. The junction had 9 bases not matched to a gene; V was cut back by 0 bases and J by 8 bases. This CDR3 is built from 17 residues. The CDR3 DNA sequence: TGTGCCACCAGTGATTTGCGAGACAGGGATCCTTATTCACCCCTCCACTTT. Its translation is CATSDLRDRDPYSPLHF.

The gene calls are TRBV4-3 and TRBJ2-7, with TRBD2 identical over 8 bases. The CDR3 covers 15 residues. Germline values: CDR1 LGHNA, CDR2 YSLEER. Trimming at V came to 4 bases and at J to 7 bases, leaving 12 bases not matched to a gene. The chain's CDR3 is CASSLGRAFSEEQYF. CDR3 in DNA: TGCGCCAGCAGCCTCGGGAGGGCCTTTAGTGAGGAGCAGTACTTC.

The chain combines TRBV28 with TRBJ1-3; D unclear. CDR3 length: 15 residues. Trimming pared 2 bases from V and 1 base from J, leaving 9 bases between. CDR1 MDHEN and CDR2 SYDVKM come from the germline V gene. The CDR3 DNA reads TGTGCCAGCAGTTTAGGTGATGGGTCTGGAAACACCATATATTTT. Its protein is CASSLGDGSGNTIYF.

This rearrangement joins TRBV5-4 to TRBJ1-1, with a weak D call TRBD1 (5 bases). Per the germline V gene, CDR1 is SGHNT and CDR2 is YYREEE (reference sequence). Trimming pared 4 bases from V and 6 bases from J, leaving 16 bases between. The CDR3 covers 14 residues. The CDR3 loop reads CASSTQGGGAEAFF. Written as DNA, the CDR3 is TGTGCCAGCAGCACCCAGGGAGGCGGAGCTGAAGCTTTCTTT. Filled out from reference TRBV5-4 and TRBJ1-1, the complete variable domain reads ETGVTQSPTHLIKTRGQQVTLRCSSQSGHNTVSWYQQALGQGPQFIFQYYREEENGRGNFPPRFSGLQFPNYSSELNVNALELDDSALYLCASSTQGGGAEAFFGQGTRLTVV.

The rearrangement joins TRBV4-1 to TRBJ2-5; D may be TRBD2 (7 bases). The CDR3 length is 16 residues. Trimming pared 7 bases from V and 4 bases from J, leaving 22 bases between. The germline gives CDR1 MGHRA, CDR2 YSYEKL. The CDR3 loop reads CASKVTGGALGETQYF. DNA of the CDR3: TGCGCCAGCAAGGTGACTGGGGGGGCATTAGGAGAGACCCAGTACTTC.

The CDR3 here is CASSLDGTAYEQYF. Here the CDR3 DNA reads TGTGCCAGCAGCTTAGATGGGACAGCCTACGAGCAGTACTTC. The chain links TRBV7-2 to TRBJ2-7; 7 nucleotides line up with TRBD1. Germline V gene data show CDR1 as SGHTA and CDR2 as FQGNSA. Germline trimming cut 1 base from V and 2 bases from J; bases unmatched to any gene: 2. The CDR3 sequence is 14 residues long.

The V call is TRBV25-1, the J call TRBJ1-2; TRBD1 aligns across 7 bases. The germline V gene has CDR1 MGHDK and CDR2 SYGVNS. This CDR3 region has 13 residues. V was pared by 4 bases and J by 2 bases, with 1 base of the junction left unmatched. CDR3 in DNA: TGTGCCAGCAGTGTACAGGGGAACTATGGCTACACCTTC. It encodes CASSVQGNYGYTF.

The genes are TRBV19 and TRBJ1-2; 9 bases map to TRBD1. The CDR3 sequence is 15 residues long. Germline CDR1 is LNHDA and CDR2 is SQIVND (reference sequence). With V trimmed by 3 bases and J by 1 base, 3 bases remained unmatched. Here the CDR3 reads CASSIRTGDNYGYTF. The CDR3 DNA reads as TGTGCCAGTAGTATTAGGACAGGGGATAACTATGGCTACACCTTC.

This chain joins TRBV5-1 and TRBJ1-4; TRBD1 matches at 8 bases. From germline, CDR1 is SGHRS and CDR2 YFSETQ. V lost 5 bases, J lost 0 bases, and 6 bases stayed unmatched. This CDR3 spans 16 amino acids. CDR3 protein: CASRTGTGSTNEKLFF. The CDR3 nucleotides are TGCGCCAGCAGGACCGGGACAGGCTCAACTAATGAAAAACTGTTTTTT.

The V gene is TRBV28, the J gene TRBJ1-4; D is ambiguous. Germline V gives CDR1 MDHEN, CDR2 SYDVKM. The CDR3 runs to 13 residues. The V end lost 2 bases, the J end lost 16 bases, and 17 bases lay between the germline ends. CDR3 bases: TGTGCCAGCAGTTTAGGGTCTAATGAAAAAACGTTTTTT. Protein: CASSLGSNEKTFF.

The chain couples TRBV11-3 to TRBJ2-7; 9 nucleotides match TRBD2. Germline V gene sequence: CDR1 SGHNT, CDR2 YENEEA. With 3 bases clipped from V and 5 bases from J, the junction kept 2 bases outside the gene matches. The CDR3 is made up of 13 amino acids. The CDR3 DNA sequence: TGTGCCAGCAGCTTTAGCGGGAGTAACGAGCAGTACTTC. It is translated as CASSFSGSNEQYF.